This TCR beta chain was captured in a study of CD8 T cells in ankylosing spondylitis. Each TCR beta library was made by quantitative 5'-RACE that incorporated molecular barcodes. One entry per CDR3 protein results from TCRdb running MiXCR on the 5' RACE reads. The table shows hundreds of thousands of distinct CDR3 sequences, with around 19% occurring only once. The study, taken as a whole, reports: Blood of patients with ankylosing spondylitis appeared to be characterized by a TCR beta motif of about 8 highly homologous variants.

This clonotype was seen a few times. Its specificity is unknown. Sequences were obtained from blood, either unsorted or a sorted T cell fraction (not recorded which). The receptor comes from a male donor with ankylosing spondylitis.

The CDR3, as DNA: TGTGCCAGCAGCTTACGGCGGGTGGGCGACCTAGGGGAGCTGTTTTTT. Translated, it gives CASSLRRVGDLGELFF. The chain combines TRBV7-2 with TRBJ2-2; TRBD2 is a possible D gene (5 bases). V gave up 2 bases and J gave up 8 bases, with 18 bases separating them. CDR3 length: 16 residues. CDR1 and CDR2 from the germline V gene are SGHTA and FQGNSA.